The TCR beta chain under discussion was sequenced for a study of cytomegalovirus exposure and HLA in healthy donors. The CDR3 has 17 amino acids. V lost 2 bases to trimming and J lost 10 bases, with 21 bases between them. The germline CDR1 and CDR2 sequences are ENHRY and SYGVKD. PCR employed 60 Vbeta and 13 Jbeta primers. Only in-frame clones appear in the TCRdb table, and some are missing; sequencing was by immunoSEQ multiplex PCR. This table has under 200,000 clones, 60% to 85% appearing once. This clone was detected only a few times. The sequenced sample was PBMCs. The chain couples TRBV10-3 to TRBJ1-6; D is possibly TRBD1 (5 bases). The clonotype was recovered from a male donor in good health and CMV-seropositive. The CDR3 protein is CAISEVEGKRGSSPLHF. In DNA form, the CDR3 reads TGTGCCATCAGTGAGGTGGAGGGGAAAAGAGGGTCCTCACCCCTCCACTTT.